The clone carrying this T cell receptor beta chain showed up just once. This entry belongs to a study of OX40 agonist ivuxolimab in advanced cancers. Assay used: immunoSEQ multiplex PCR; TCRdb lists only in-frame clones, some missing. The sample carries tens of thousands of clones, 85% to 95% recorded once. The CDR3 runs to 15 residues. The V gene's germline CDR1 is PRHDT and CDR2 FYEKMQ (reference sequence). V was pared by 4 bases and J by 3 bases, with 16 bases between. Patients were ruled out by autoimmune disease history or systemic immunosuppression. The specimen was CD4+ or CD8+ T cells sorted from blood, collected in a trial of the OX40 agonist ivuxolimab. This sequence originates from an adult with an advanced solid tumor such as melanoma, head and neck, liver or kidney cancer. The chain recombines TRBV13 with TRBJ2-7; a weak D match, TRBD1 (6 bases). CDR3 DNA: TGTGCCAGCAGCTCGCATGGTACAGGGATCTACGAGCAGTACTTC. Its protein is CASSSHGTGIYEQYF. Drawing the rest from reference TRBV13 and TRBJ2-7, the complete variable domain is AAGVIQSPRHLIKEKRETATLKCYPIPRHDTVYWYQQGPGQDPQFLISFYEKMQSDKGSIPDRFSAQQFSDYHSELNMSSLELGDSALYFCASSSHGTGIYEQYFGPGTRLTVT.